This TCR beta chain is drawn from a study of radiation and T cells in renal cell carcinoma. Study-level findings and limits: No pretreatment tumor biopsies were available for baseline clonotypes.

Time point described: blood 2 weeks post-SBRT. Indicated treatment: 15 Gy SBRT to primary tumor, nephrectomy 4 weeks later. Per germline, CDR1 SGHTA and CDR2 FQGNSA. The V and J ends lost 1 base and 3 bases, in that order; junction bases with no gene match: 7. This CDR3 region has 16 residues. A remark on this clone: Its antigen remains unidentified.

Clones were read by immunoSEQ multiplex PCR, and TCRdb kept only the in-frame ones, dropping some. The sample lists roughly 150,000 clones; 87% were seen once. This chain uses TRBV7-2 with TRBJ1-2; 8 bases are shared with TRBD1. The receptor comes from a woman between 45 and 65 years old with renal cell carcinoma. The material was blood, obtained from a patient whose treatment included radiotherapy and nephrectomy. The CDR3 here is CASSLGPAGGYYGYTF. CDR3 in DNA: TGTGCCAGCAGCTTAGGGCCTGCAGGGGGCTACTATGGCTACACCTTC. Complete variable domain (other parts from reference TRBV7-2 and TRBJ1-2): GAGVSQSPSNKVTEKGKDVELRCDPISGHTALYWYRQSLGQGLEFLIYFQGNSAPDKSGLPSDRFSAERTGGSVSTLTIQRTQQEDSAVYLCASSLGPAGGYYGYTFGSGTRLTVV.